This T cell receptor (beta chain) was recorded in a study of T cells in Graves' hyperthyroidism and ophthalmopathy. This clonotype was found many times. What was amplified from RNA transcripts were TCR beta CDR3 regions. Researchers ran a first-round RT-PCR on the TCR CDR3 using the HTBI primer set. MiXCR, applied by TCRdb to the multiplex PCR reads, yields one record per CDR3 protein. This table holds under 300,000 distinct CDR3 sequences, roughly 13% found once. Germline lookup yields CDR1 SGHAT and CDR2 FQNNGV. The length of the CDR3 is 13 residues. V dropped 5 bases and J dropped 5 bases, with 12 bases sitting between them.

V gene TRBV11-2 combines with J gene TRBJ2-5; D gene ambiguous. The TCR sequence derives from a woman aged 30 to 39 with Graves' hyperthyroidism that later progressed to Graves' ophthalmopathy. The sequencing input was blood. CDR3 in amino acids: CASSVLLRETQYF. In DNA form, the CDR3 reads TGTGCCAGCAGCGTACTCCTCCGGGAGACCCAGTACTTC.